This TCR beta chain is from a study of OX40 agonist ivuxolimab in advanced cancers. Study details: Patients' therapy was ivuxolimab, an antibody that acts as an agonist of OX40 (CD134). In this trial design, patients received ivuxolimab intravenously at 0.01 to 10 mg/kg every 2 weeks. A history of anti-PD-1, anti-PD-L1 or anti-CTLA-4 therapy was acceptable, and around 36% had some.

This table comes from immunoSEQ multiplex PCR, and its TCRdb copy is limited to in-frame clones, with some not included. The sample lists about 120,000 clones; 80% to 95% were seen once. V was pared by 2 bases and J by 2 bases, with 7 bases between. CDR3 length: 14 amino acids. Germline CDR1 is MDHEN and CDR2 is SYDVKM. Notes on the study in general: The mean number of expanded clones was higher in CD8+ T cells than in CD4+.

This clone occurred a few times. Its antigen remains unidentified. The source of this sequence is an adult with an advanced solid tumor such as melanoma, head and neck, liver or kidney cancer. The specimen was CD4+ or CD8+ T cells sorted from blood, collected in a trial of the OX40 agonist ivuxolimab. The chain is built from TRBV28 and TRBJ1-5; D not certain. The CDR3 sequence: CASSLTLGNQPQHF. The CDR3 DNA reads TGTGCCAGCAGTTTAACCCTGGGCAATCAGCCCCAGCATTTT.